A single sample gave rise to the 14 T cell receptor beta chains below, sequenced in a study of cytomegalovirus exposure and HLA in healthy donors. Profiling relied on immunoSEQ multiplex PCR, and the TCRdb table lists in-frame clones only, not all of them. The sample yields some 40,000 clones, roughly 93% seen once. The sequenced material came from PBMCs. These receptors were taken from a man younger than 35 in good health and CMV-seronegative.

The V call is TRBV10-2, the J call TRBJ2-4; perhaps TRBD1 as D (6 bases). This CDR3 spans 16 amino acids. CDR1 is WSHSY and CDR2 is SAAADI in the germline V gene. V was pared by 0 bases and J by 0 bases, with 9 bases between. For the CDR3, the DNA is TGCGCCAGCAGTGAGTCGCAGGGGATAGCCAAAAACATTCAGTACTTC. It specifies CASSESQGIAKNIQYF.

In this sample, this clone turned up a few times. The gene calls are TRBV2 and TRBJ2-7; 8 nucleotides match TRBD1. V gave up 7 bases and J gave up 4 bases; unmatched junction bases: 3. Germline V gene sequence: CDR1 SNHLY, CDR2 FYNNEI. This CDR3 is 12 amino acids long. The CDR3 sequence: CASNQGAYEQYF. In DNA form, the CDR3 reads TGTGCCAGCAATCAGGGGGCGTACGAGCAGTACTTC.

The rearrangement uses TRBV7-3 and TRBJ1-5; the D is unclear. Germline assignment: CDR1 SGHTA and CDR2 FQGTGA. The germline V and J ends were trimmed by 8 bases and 4 bases, with 15 bases remaining between them. The CDR3 covers 14 residues. The CDR3 DNA follows: TGTGCCAGCCGTTACCGGCAGACAAATCAGCCCCAGCATTTT. It specifies CASRYRQTNQPQHF. Looking up the rest from reference TRBV7-3 and TRBJ1-5 gives the full variable domain: GAGVSQTPSNKVTEKGKYVELRCDPISGHTALYWYRQSLGQGPEFLIYFQGTGAADDSGLPNDRFFAVRPEGSVSTLKIQRTERGDSAVYLCASRYRQTNQPQHFGDGTRLSIL.

This chain joins TRBV7-2 and TRBJ1-2; 7 bases match TRBD1. V lost 1 base to trimming and J lost 8 bases; unmatched junction nucleotides: 7. The CDR3 spans 14 residues. Per germline, CDR1 SGHTA and CDR2 FQGNSA. The CDR3 region is CASSLVAQGSGYTF. The DNA of the CDR3 is TGTGCCAGCAGCTTAGTTGCACAGGGGAGCGGCTACACCTTC.

This clone was observed once. This chain links TRBV10-1 with TRBJ2-4; D is unresolved. Germline-derived CDR1 and CDR2 are WNHNN and SYGVQD (reference sequence). This CDR3 has 12 amino acids. V lost 3 bases, J lost 6 bases, and 6 bases lay in between. The CDR3 DNA is TGCGCCAGCAGTGACCTACTAAACATTCAGTACTTC. This encodes CASSDLLNIQYF.

The chain is built from TRBV7-6 and TRBJ1-1; perhaps TRBD1 as D (6 bases). CDR3 length: 14 amino acids. V was shortened by 1 base and J by 7 bases, with 13 bases between the two germline ends. Germline-derived CDR1 and CDR2 are SGHVS and FNYEAQ. The DNA for the CDR3 is TGTGCCAGCAGCTTAGAGGGGGGGAGGGGTGAAGCTTTCTTT. This gives the protein CASSLEGGRGEAFF.

This chain joins TRBV4-1 and TRBJ2-1; 11 bases agree with TRBD2. Germline V lookup: CDR1 MGHRA, CDR2 YSYEKL. The CDR3 sequence is 18 residues long. With V trimmed by 2 bases and J by 2 bases, 8 bases remained unmatched. The chain's CDR3 is CASSQLDAGLAAYNEQFF. CDR3 coding DNA: TGCGCCAGCAGCCAATTGGATGCGGGACTAGCGGCCTACAATGAGCAGTTCTTC.

The rearrangement uses TRBV6-6 and TRBJ1-5, with 7 positions matching TRBD1. The CDR3 spans 15 residues. Germline CDR1 reads MNHNY; CDR2 reads SVGAGI (reference sequence). After removal of 6 bases from V and 7 bases from J, the junction contained 12 bases not matched to a gene. CDR3 sequence reads: CASRERQGTGQPQHF. The CDR3, as DNA: TGTGCCAGCAGGGAAAGACAGGGAACAGGACAGCCCCAGCATTTT.

The V gene is TRBV6-1, the J gene TRBJ2-3; D is unresolved. V was pared by 4 bases and J by 7 bases, with 6 bases between. Germline V gives CDR1 MNHNS, CDR2 SASEGT. CDR3 length: 11 amino acids. The CDR3: CASSATNTQYF. The CDR3 bases are TGTGCCAGCAGTGCAACAAATACGCAGTATTTT.

J is TRBJ1-3 and V is TRBV9, with 10 nucleotides matching TRBD1. Germline V gene lookup returns CDR1 SGDLS and CDR2 YYNGEE. V lost 4 bases to trimming and J lost 2 bases; unmatched junction nucleotides: 6. The CDR3 runs 16 residues. The CDR3 DNA reads as TGTGCCAGCAGCACAAGGGACAGGGGCACTGGAAACACCATATATTTT. Its protein is CASSTRDRGTGNTIYF.

This chain joins TRBV30 and TRBJ1-1; D perhaps matches TRBD1 (5 bases). V lost 4 bases to trimming and J lost 4 bases, with 16 bases between them. Germline V gene lookup returns CDR1 GTSNPN and CDR2 SVGIG (reference sequence). CDR3 length: 14 residues. DNA of the CDR3: TGTGCCTGGAACATCGGGGGGTTGGTCACTGAAGCTTTCTTT. Amino acids: CAWNIGGLVTEAFF. Using reference TRBV30 and TRBJ1-1 for the parts outside the CDR3, the full variable domain is SQTIHQWPATLVQPVGSPLSLECTVEGTSNPNLYWYRQAAGRGLQLLFYSVGIGQISSEVPQNLSASRPQDRQFILSSKKLLLSDSGFYLCAWNIGGLVTEAFFGQGTRLTVV.

This chain links TRBV21-1 with TRBJ2-7; the table names TRBD1, a call not compared with the DNA. TRBV21-1 has pseudogene status. This CDR3 is built from 13 residues. CDR3 bases: TGTGCCAGCAGCAAAGGGGGACAGGGAAAGCAGTACTTC. Its translation: CASSKGGQGKQYF.

Here the CDR3 DNA reads TGTGCCAGCAGTTACCTGGACAGAATGGCGGAAGCTTTCTTT. As protein: CASSYLDRMAEAFF. The chain recombines TRBV6-5 with TRBJ1-1; weak D call: TRBD1 (6 bases). The V end was cut by 2 bases, the J end by 8 bases, with 15 bases between. CDR1 and CDR2 (germline): MNHEY, SVGAGI. The CDR3 is made up of 14 amino acids.

The chain carries TRBV9 and TRBJ2-1; D gene unclear. This CDR3 is 13 amino acids long. Per germline, CDR1 SGDLS and CDR2 YYNGEE. Trimming took 0 bases from V and 6 from J, leaving 7 bases between them. CDR3 coding DNA: TGTGCCAGCAGCGTAGTCCCTCGCAATGAGCAGTTCTTC. Translation gives CASSVVPRNEQFF.